Listed below are T cell receptor beta chains from one sample, sequenced in a study of siplizumab effects on memory and regulatory T cells. Profiling relied on immunoSEQ multiplex PCR, and the TCRdb table lists in-frame clones only, not all of them. The repertoire holds more than 85,000 clones, with more than 85% as singletons. The material sequenced was CD4+ T cells sorted from blood. The origin of the receptors is a human donor in good health. Both conserved end residues are trimmed from each CDR3.

j_call v_call cdr3_aa
TRBJ2-1 TRBV5-1 ASSLRPNNEQF
TRBJ2-1 TRBV19 ASSRLAGEGRYNEQF
TRBJ1-1 TRBV5-4 ASSEGTFLNTEAF
TRBJ2-6 TRBV6-4 ASSDGNAGANVLT
TRBJ1-3 TRBV30 ACRGSGNTIY
TRBJ2-7 TRBV25-1 ASSGMGQGSYEQY
TRBJ2-3 TRBV7-9 ASSLTSGGDTQY
TRBJ2-7 TRBV30 AWSVGVGYEQY
TRBJ1-6 TRBV6-1 ASSEVTGLGSPLH
TRBJ2-1 TRBV5-1 ASRSLSGGGVNEQF
TRBJ2-7 TRBV29-1 SVDWDRGYEQY
TRBJ1-6 TRBV9 ASSVVPDSPLH
TRBJ1-1 TRBV7-3 ASSRGPQGVGTEAF
TRBJ2-7 TRBV19 ASSPLTSGSYEQY
TRBJ1-1 TRBV29-1 SVRDGNTEAF
TRBJ2-7 TRBV7-9 ASSGSRRYYEQY
TRBJ2-5 TRBV6-5 ASRPGGQETQY
TRBJ2-1 TRBV6-1 ASSRDTFYNEQF
TRBJ2-7 TRBV15 ATSRQGTGSYEQY
TRBJ2-1 TRBV7-2 ASSLGGEQF
TRBJ2-7 TRBV11-2 ASSLDYSGQGNPYEQY
TRBJ1-1 TRBV5-8 ASSLGVRHTEAF
TRBJ2-1 TRBV5-4 ASSHDPRLDNEQF
TRBJ2-7 TRBV10-3 AAATSGRGSEQY
TRBJ2-5 TRBV19 ASSMKSWYQETQY
TRBJ1-5 TRBV5-8 ASSLVGPRGPQH
TRBJ2-1 TRBV18 ASSWGGSGNEQF
TRBJ2-2 TRBV4-2 ASSQEGGRDTGELF
TRBJ2-1 TRBV21-1 ASSKGKGLVSYNEQF
TRBJ2-1 TRBV19 ASSISGRAHNEQF
TRBJ1-5 TRBV7-8 ASSRRGGTSNQPQH
TRBJ2-7 TRBV10-3 AISDHPPSSYEQY
TRBJ1-4 TRBV18 ASSPQGAVEKLF
TRBJ1-1 TRBV20-1 SARRFPEAF
TRBJ1-2 TRBV7-3 ASSLSAGPYGYT
TRBJ2-1 TRBV19 ASRRKGTVSNEQF
TRBJ2-2 TRBV7-8 ASSANRGPTGELF
TRBJ1-3 TRBV21-1 ASYSRPTAAMAGPSGNTIY
TRBJ1-2 TRBV10-3 AISEDYGYT
TRBJ2-1 TRBV11-1 ASSLWLAEGHNEQF
TRBJ1-3 TRBV11-2 ASSFPGGNTIY
TRBJ1-4 TRBV9 ASSGRLRIEKLF
TRBJ2-2 TRBV30 AWGLVGGELF
TRBJ1-2 TRBV5-3 ARSPIKRTGANGAWGGYT
TRBJ2-2 TRBV7-3 ASSPTGGATGELF
TRBJ1-2 TRBV4-2 ASNQEAGSDYGYT
TRBJ2-5 TRBV5-6 ASSLEVSQETQY
TRBJ1-6 TRBV5-4 ASSRRTGGGSPLH
TRBJ2-5 TRBV9 ASSGDVGTVDQETQY
TRBJ2-1 TRBV7-2 ASSPRPGLAGGVEQF
TRBJ1-3 TRBV10-3 ATLDRSSGNTIY
TRBJ2-1 TRBV2 ASIKGQGFEQF
TRBJ2-1 TRBV2 ASSVTSGSIDEQF
TRBJ1-5 TRBV6-4 ARRGGSQPQH
TRBJ2-7 TRBV5-4 ASSPTAIQEYEQY
TRBJ2-5 TRBV6-5 ASSYPGEETQY
TRBJ1-5 TRBV19 ASTDRQNQPQH
TRBJ2-5 TRBV19 ASSSEMGASAQY
TRBJ2-1 TRBV21-1 ASSRTGTSGYNEQF